The clone carrying this T cell receptor (beta chain) showed up just a few times. The PCR was carried out with 60 Vbeta primers and 13 Jbeta primers. Clones were read by immunoSEQ multiplex PCR, and TCRdb kept only the in-frame ones, dropping some. The repertoire holds over 150,000 clones, with around 80% as singletons. This sample stems from a study of cytomegalovirus exposure and HLA in healthy donors. Germline V CDR1 and CDR2: SGHAT, FQNNGV. The V gene end was trimmed by 6 bases and the J gene end by 2 bases; junction bases not matched to a gene: 7. This CDR3 has 14 residues. The origin of this receptor is a woman in her twenties or thirties in good health and CMV-seronegative. Sequencing input: PBMCs. The chain is built from TRBV11-2 and TRBJ2-7, with 7 positions matching TRBD2. This chain's CDR3 is CASSKLGRAYEQYF. Written as DNA, the CDR3 is TGTGCCAGCAGTAAACTTGGGAGGGCCTACGAGCAGTACTTC.